Listed below are T cell receptor beta chains from one sample, sequenced in a study of T cells in tuberculosis. Clones were sequenced by immunoSEQ multiplex PCR, and TCRdb holds only the in-frame ones, with some missing. The repertoire has around 30,000 clones, about 82% of them found once; the top ten carry 4.5% to 6.5%. The sample here was PBMCs, taken at tuberculosis diagnosis. These receptors all come from an adult with tuberculosis. Each CDR3 is given with its conserved first and last residue. Each record gives: V gene, J gene, clone size, D gene, CDR3 DNA, CDR3 protein. D genes are given only for firm matches. Size tells how often a clone was seen (once, few, many) or the class of an expanded clone, and some rows leave it out.

TRBV5-1	TRBJ1-1	NA	NA	TGCGCCAGCAGCTTGGAAACCGGGGAAGCTTTCTTT	CASSLETGEAFF
TRBV2	TRBJ2-4	NA	TRBD2	TGTGCCAGCAGCGGGACTAGGAGGGCCATGGCCAAAAACATTCAGTACTTC	CASSGTRRAMAKNIQYF
TRBV9	TRBJ1-2	NA	TRBD1	TGTGCCAGCAGCGGGACAGGGCATCGGATCACCTTC	CASSGTGHRITF
TRBV10-2	TRBJ2-7	few	TRBD2	TGCGCCAGCAAAGCGGCTAGCGGGCCCTCCTACGAGCAGTACTTC	CASKAASGPSYEQYF
TRBV11-2	TRBJ1-4	NA	NA	TGTGCCAGCAGCTCGGGGCGGGGTTTGGAACTGTTTTTT	CASSSGRGLELFF
TRBV5-6	TRBJ1-5	NA	NA	TGTGCCAGCAGCTTGGTGGCAGACTCGGGAAATCAGCCCCAGCATTTT	CASSLVADSGNQPQHF
TRBV12-5	TRBJ1-2	NA	TRBD1	TGTGCTAGTGGTTTGGGGACAGGGGAGCACTATGGCTACACCTTC	CASGLGTGEHYGYTF
TRBV30	TRBJ1-1	NA	TRBD1	TGTGCCTGGAGTGTAGGGGGGACAGGGGCGTACACTGAAGCTTTCTTT	CAWSVGGTGAYTEAFF
TRBV18	TRBJ1-1	once	NA	TGTGCCAGCTCCATCAACAGGGTTATGAACACTGAAGCTTTCTTT	CASSINRVMNTEAFF
TRBV27	TRBJ2-2	NA	TRBD2	TGTGCCAGCAGGCCCCTCGCGGGAGGGCCAGGCGGGGAGCTGTTTTTT	CASRPLAGGPGGELFF
TRBV29-1	TRBJ1-1	few	NA	TGCAGCGCCACAGGGAACACTGAAGCTTTCTTT	CSATGNTEAFF
TRBV5-1	TRBJ2-7	NA	TRBD1	TGCGCCAGCAGCACCGGGACAGAGGACGAGCAGTACTTC	CASSTGTEDEQYF
TRBV30	TRBJ2-5	NA	TRBD2	TGTGCCTGGAAGGGAGGGCCGAGAAAAGAGACCCAGTACTTC	CAWKGGPRKETQYF
TRBV7-8	TRBJ2-6	NA	TRBD2	TGTGCCAGCAGCTCCTGGACTAGCCCTGGGGCCAACGTCCTGACTTTC	CASSSWTSPGANVLTF
TRBV19	TRBJ1-2	NA	NA	TGTGCCAGTAGTATTACGGGAGCTAACTATGGCTACACCTTC	CASSITGANYGYTF
TRBV11-1	TRBJ2-1	NA	NA	TGTGCCAGCAGCTTCAGAGATCGATACGGGAATGAGCAGTTCTTC	CASSFRDRYGNEQFF
TRBV7-9	TRBJ2-1	once	TRBD2	TGTGCCAGCAGCTTCCACCTAGCGGGAGGGTACAATGAGCAGTTCTTC	CASSFHLAGGYNEQFF
TRBV5-6	TRBJ2-7	NA	NA	TGTGCCAGCAGCTCCACCCGGGCCGAGGGGGACGAGCAGTACTTC	CASSSTRAEGDEQYF
TRBV6-5	TRBJ2-3	once	NA	TGTGCCAGCAGTTACTCCCCAGGGGGGAGCACAGATACGCAGTATTTT	CASSYSPGGSTDTQYF
TRBV5-1	TRBJ2-2	once	TRBD1	TGCGCCAGCAGCACTCGAACAGGGGGCGCGGAGCTGTTTTTT	CASSTRTGGAELFF
TRBV2	TRBJ2-7	once	NA	TGTGCCAGCAGTACGGGGGGCCGTTCGGACACGACCTACGAGCAGTACTTC	CASSTGGRSDTTYEQYF
TRBV9	TRBJ1-1	NA	NA	TGTGCCAGCAGCCCCAGGTTGGCGGGCACTGAAGCTTTCTTT	CASSPRLAGTEAFF
TRBV7-6	TRBJ2-7	once	NA	TGTGCCAGCAGCCGAGACTCTTTGGGCGAGCAGTACTTC	CASSRDSLGEQYF
TRBV13	TRBJ2-5	NA	TRBD2	TGTGCCAGCAGCTTCGGGGCTAGCGGGACCCAAGAGACCCAGTACTTC	CASSFGASGTQETQYF
TRBV5-6	TRBJ2-7	NA	NA	TGTGCCAGCAGCTTGTGGGGGCCCGAGCAGTACTTC	CASSLWGPEQYF
TRBV28	TRBJ2-2	NA	TRBD1	TGTGCCAGCAGCTCAGGGGGCGCGGGCACCGGGGAGCTGTTTTTT	CASSSGGAGTGELFF
TRBV15	TRBJ1-1	few	NA	TGTGCCACCAGCAGGTTTTCTGGCGGCATGAACACTGAAGCTTTCTTT	CATSRFSGGMNTEAFF
TRBV18	TRBJ2-3	few	NA	TGTGCCAGCACGGAGGACACAGATACGCAGTATTTT	CASTEDTDTQYF